Given below is one T cell receptor (beta chain) in context. This sample is drawn from a study of blood T cell repertoires in COVID-19. About the study: Whether acute or convalescent, the COVID-19 samples came from the United States, Italy and Spain. PBMCs, B-cell-depleted T cells, or T cells provided the cDNA or gDNA that made up the material.

Per the study methods: Quantification of nucleated cells was approximated via reference gene primer amplification. The repertoire was sequenced with immunoSEQ multiplex PCR; TCRdb's copy has only in-frame clones and lacks some. V, J and clone size derive from that table, while D and trimming were established from the DNA sequence. Of approximately 260,000 clones listed, approximately 88% are singletons. Looked up from germline, CDR1 is SGHKS and CDR2 is YYEKEE (reference sequence). The CDR3 has 15 amino acids. Trimming removed 0 bases at V and 2 bases at J, with 12 bases between. Sequencing input: peripheral blood. The TCR originated in a man aged 45 to 65 with acute or convalescent COVID-19. The chain couples TRBV5-5 to TRBJ2-7; D possibly corresponds to TRBD1 (6 bases). The CDR3 coding sequence is TGTGCCAGCAGCTTGGTAGGACAGCCAACCTACGAGCAGTACTTC. Amino acids: CASSLVGQPTYEQYF. The variable domain in full, completed from reference TRBV5-5 and TRBJ2-7, reads DAGVTQSPTHLIKTRGQQVTLRCSPISGHKSVSWYQQVLGQGPQFIFQYYEKEERGRGNFPDRFSARQFPNYSSELNVNALLLGDSALYLCASSLVGQPTYEQYFGPGTRLTVT.